This T cell receptor beta chain was profiled in a study of T cells expressing NK-cell markers. CDR3 length equals 15 residues. Germline V CDR1 and CDR2: LGHNA, YSLEER. TCRdb re-called the 5' RACE reads, yielding one record per CDR3 amino acid sequence without DNA. The ten top clones account for approximately 12%, within a sample of 120,000 to 150,000 distinct CDR3 sequences. Sequences were obtained from blood T cells: a sorted CD56 or NKG2C T cell subset, CD4+ or CD8+ T cells, or bulk PBMC T cells (not recorded which). V gene TRBV4-3 combines with J gene TRBJ2-2; TCRdb names TRBD1, which stays unverified in the absence of DNA. The TCR was taken from a man aged 18 to 29 in good health. The CDR3 loop is CASSPMTPGTGELFF.